The 8 T cell receptor beta chains listed next were all sequenced from one sample in a study of human T cells and chemical hapten exposure. TCRdb called the RACE reads again in MiXCR, with one record for every CDR3 protein. The table records fewer than 50,000 distinct CDR3 sequences, approximately 4% of them present only once. Time point described: healthy volunteer bleed at 6 weeks. Researchers extracted total RNA from unfractionated whole blood. The specimen was whole blood. All receptors derive from a human donor in good health. Some clones in this sample may be carry-over from other donors' samples.

This clonotype has ten or more counts. This rearrangement joins TRBV29-1 to TRBJ2-1; D possibly corresponds to TRBD2 (6 bases). CDR3 size: 15 residues. Per germline, CDR1 SQVTM and CDR2 ANQGSEA. Trimming stripped 2 bases from V and 6 bases from J, with 17 bases between. The CDR3 region is CSVETTSRGPNEQFF. The CDR3 DNA sequence: TGCAGCGTTGAAACTACTAGCCGGGGACCCAATGAGCAGTTCTTC.

This clonotype was seen at least ten times. The chain joins TRBV3-1 to TRBJ1-1; D gene unclear. This CDR3 region has 12 residues. Germline V lookup: CDR1 LGHDT, CDR2 YNNKEL (reference sequence). Between the trimmed V and J ends, which lost 0 bases and 9 bases, there was a span of 8 bases. The CDR3 spells CASSQDKVKAFF. In nucleotides, the CDR3 is TGTGCCAGCAGCCAAGATAAAGTTAAAGCTTTCTTT. Combining the CDR3 with reference TRBV3-1 and TRBJ1-1 gives the whole variable domain DTAVSQTPKYLVTQMGNDKSIKCEQNLGHDTMYWYKQDSKKFLKIMFSYNNKELIINETVPNRFSPKSPDKAHLNLHINSLELGDSAVYFCASSQDKVKAFFGQGTRLTVV.

This clonotype was counted at least ten times. V is TRBV28 and J is TRBJ1-1, with 10 positions matching TRBD1. With V trimmed by 3 bases and J by 2 bases, 3 bases remained unmatched. Germline assignment: CDR1 MDHEN and CDR2 SYDVKM. The CDR3 consists of 15 residues. The CDR3, as DNA: TGTGCCAGCAGTTTCGGGGACAGGGGAAACACTGAAGCTTTCTTT. Protein product: CASSFGDRGNTEAFF. Complete variable domain (other parts from reference TRBV28 and TRBJ1-1): DVKVTQSSRYLVKRTGEKVFLECVQDMDHENMFWYRQDPGLGLRLIYFSYDVKMKEKGDIPEGYSVSREKKERFSLILESASTNQTSMYLCASSFGDRGNTEAFFGQGTRLTVV.

The sample holds a few counts of this clonotype. The rearrangement joins TRBV2 to TRBJ1-4; 8 bases fit TRBD1. Germline trimming cut 6 bases from V and 5 bases from J; bases unmatched to any gene: 5. The CDR3 spans 14 residues. CDR1 is SNHLY and CDR2 is FYNNEI in the germline V gene. The CDR3 region has the DNA TGTGCCAGCAGACGGACAGGGAGAAATGAAAAACTGTTTTTT. Translation gives CASRRTGRNEKLFF. Drawing the rest from reference TRBV2 and TRBJ1-4, the complete variable domain is EPEVTQTPSHQVTQMGQEVILRCVPISNHLYFYWYRQILGQKVEFLVSFYNNEISEKSEIFDDQFSVERPDGSNFTLKIRSTKLEDSAMYFCASRRTGRNEKLFFGSGTQLSVL.

This clonotype was observed a handful of times. V gene TRBV5-6 combines with J gene TRBJ2-7; TRBD2 is a possible D gene (5 bases). Between the trimmed V and J ends, which lost 0 bases and 2 bases, there was a span of 9 bases. The CDR3 runs to 14 residues. The germline V gene encodes CDR1 SGHDT and CDR2 YYEEEE. CDR3 bases: TGTGCCAGCAGCTTGGGTGACGGGACCTACGAGCAGTACTTC. Protein sequence: CASSLGDGTYEQYF.

The sample holds many counts of this clonotype. This sequence joins TRBV6-5 and TRBJ1-1, with D unclear. The CDR3 length is 13 residues. CDR1 and CDR2 (germline): MNHEY, SVGAGI. V lost 5 bases, J lost 5 bases, and 12 bases lay in between. CDR3 DNA: TGTGCCAGCAGTCGGTTCGCCGGAACTGAAGCTTTCTTT. As protein: CASSRFAGTEAFF.

This clonotype has a handful of counts. CDR3 in amino acids: CAIQRSERLAGENTDTQYF. DNA for the CDR3: TGTGCCATCCAACGCTCTGAGCGGCTAGCAGGGGAGAACACAGATACGCAGTATTTT. This rearrangement joins TRBV2 to TRBJ2-3; D is perhaps TRBD1 (6 bases). V was clipped by 10 bases and J by 2 bases, with 31 bases between them. The V gene's germline CDR1 is SNHLY and CDR2 FYNNEI. The length of the CDR3 is 19 residues.

There are many counts of this clonotype. The CDR3 sequence is CSARDQGLGARGINQPQHF. The CDR3 DNA sequence: TGCAGTGCTAGAGATCAAGGGTTGGGGGCGCGGGGAATCAATCAGCCCCAGCATTTT. The chain recombines TRBV20-1 with TRBJ1-5; possibly TRBD1 for D (6 bases). This CDR3 region has 19 residues. Per germline, CDR1 DFQATT and CDR2 SNEGSKA (reference sequence). Trimming pared 0 bases from V and 3 bases from J, leaving 24 bases between.